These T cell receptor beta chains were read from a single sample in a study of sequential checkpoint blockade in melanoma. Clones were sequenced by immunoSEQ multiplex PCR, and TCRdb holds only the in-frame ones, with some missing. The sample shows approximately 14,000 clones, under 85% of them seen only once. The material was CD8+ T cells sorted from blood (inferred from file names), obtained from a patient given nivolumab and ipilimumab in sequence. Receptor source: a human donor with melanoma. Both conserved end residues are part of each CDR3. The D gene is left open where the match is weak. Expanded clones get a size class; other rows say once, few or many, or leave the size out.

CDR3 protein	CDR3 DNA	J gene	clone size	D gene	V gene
CASSQGREGPYEQYF	TGCGCCAGCAGCCAGGGGCGGGAGGGCCCCTACGAGCAGTACTTC	TRBJ2-7	-	TRBD2	TRBV4-3
CASYLTGTTIGELFF	TGTGCCAGCTATCTTACCGGGACTACGATCGGGGAGCTGTTTTTT	TRBJ2-2	-	TRBD2	TRBV6-6
CASSVEADSYNEQFF	TGTGCCAGCAGCGTAGAGGCGGACTCCTACAATGAGCAGTTCTTC	TRBJ2-1	few	-	TRBV9
CASRPWASGGVSSYEQYF	TGTGCCAGCAGGCCGTGGGCTAGCGGGGGGGTAAGCTCCTACGAGCAGTACTTC	TRBJ2-7	-	TRBD2	TRBV7-2
CASSGGTYEQYF	TGTGCCAGCTCAGGGGGAACCTACGAGCAGTACTTC	TRBJ2-7	-	TRBD1	TRBV7-9
CATSRVASGAYNEQFF	TGTGCCACCAGCAGAGTGGCTAGCGGCGCCTACAATGAGCAGTTCTTC	TRBJ2-1	-	TRBD2	TRBV15
CASSLGDRGIKETQYF	TGTGCCAGCAGCTTAGGGGACAGGGGTATTAAAGAGACCCAGTACTTC	TRBJ2-5	-	TRBD1	TRBV7-9
CASSIDPGAAGELFF	TGTGCCAGTAGTATAGATCCAGGGGCGGCCGGGGAGCTGTTTTTT	TRBJ2-2	-	-	TRBV19
CASSAGDRGLDEQFF	TGTGCCAGCAGTGCCGGGGACAGGGGGCTGGATGAGCAGTTCTTC	TRBJ2-1	once	TRBD1	TRBV6-5
CASSHAVNGELFF	TGCGCCAGCAGCCACGCAGTTAACGGGGAGCTGTTTTTT	TRBJ2-2	-	-	TRBV4-1
CAISETLAGGGGTQYF	TGTGCCATCAGTGAGACTCTAGCGGGGGGGGGAGGTACCCAGTACTTC	TRBJ2-5	medium-sized	TRBD2	TRBV10-3
CASSPKGAGTGELFF	TGTGCCAGCTCACCTAAGGGGGCAGGAACCGGGGAGCTGTTTTTT	TRBJ2-2	-	TRBD1	TRBV18
CASSPRQDGYTF	TGTGCCAGCAGCCCCAGACAGGATGGCTACACCTTC	TRBJ1-2	-	-	TRBV9
CASRSRVPQYEQYF	TGTGCCAGCAGGAGCAGGGTCCCACAATACGAGCAGTACTTC	TRBJ2-7	once	-	TRBV6-9
CARGVRDTGELFF	TGTGCCAGAGGGGTCCGGGACACCGGGGAGCTGTTTTTT	TRBJ2-2	-	-	TRBV2
CASSLAGDRRYNSPLHF	TGTGCCAGCAGCTTAGCGGGGGACAGGCGTTATAATTCACCCCTCCACTTT	TRBJ1-6	-	TRBD1	TRBV7-2
CASCRRSPGGGKNGYTF	TGTGCCAGCTGCCGACGGTCGCCGGGAGGGGGAAAAAATGGCTACACCTTC	TRBJ1-2	once	-	TRBV28
CASSGGMGRAGEQYF	TGTGCCAGCAGCGGAGGGATGGGCAGGGCTGGCGAGCAGTACTTC	TRBJ2-7	medium-sized	-	TRBV11-2
CASSLAQNSHYGYTF	TGTGCCAGCAGTTTAGCCCAGAATTCCCACTATGGCTACACCTTC	TRBJ1-2	-	-	TRBV27
CASSEAITGANEQFF	TGTGCCAGCAGTGAAGCAATAACAGGGGCCAATGAGCAGTTCTTC	TRBJ2-1	medium-sized	TRBD1	TRBV6-1
CASSISGTGYSNEKLFF	TGTGCCAGCAGCATCTCCGGGACAGGGTATTCTAATGAAAAACTGTTTTTT	TRBJ1-4	few	TRBD1	TRBV9
CASSLARPYEQYF	TGTGCCAGCAGCTTAGCCAGGCCATACGAGCAGTACTTC	TRBJ2-7	-	-	TRBV7-9
CASSLPGQGGEQYF	TGTGCCAGCAGCTTGCCGGGACAGGGGGGTGAGCAGTACTTC	TRBJ2-7	few	TRBD1	TRBV5-3
CASNPATGVTNYGYTF	TGTGCCAGTAATCCCGCGACAGGGGTAACAAACTATGGCTACACCTTC	TRBJ1-2	-	TRBD1	TRBV19
CASSPNETARAREQYF	TGTGCCAGCAGCCCTAACGAGACAGCCCGGGCGAGGGAGCAGTACTTC	TRBJ2-7	-	-	TRBV21-1
CASIPPGTPWDTEAFF	TGTGCCAGCATCCCACCGGGGACTCCTTGGGACACTGAAGCTTTCTTT	TRBJ1-1	-	-	TRBV27
CASRLAGGLWNEQFF	TGCGCCAGCAGGCTAGCGGGGGGCCTATGGAATGAGCAGTTCTTC	TRBJ2-1	-	TRBD2	TRBV5-1
CAITPGTSELGGELFF	TGTGCCATCACCCCCGGGACTAGCGAATTGGGCGGGGAGCTGTTTTTT	TRBJ2-2	-	TRBD2	TRBV10-3
CAIGTSGRGDTQYF	TGTGCCATTGGGACTAGCGGGAGGGGTGATACGCAGTATTTT	TRBJ2-3	-	TRBD2	TRBV7-9
CASSDNEQYF	TGTGCCAGCAGTGACAACGAGCAGTACTTC	TRBJ2-7	-	-	TRBV28
CASSHGHEQYF	TGTGCCAGCAGCCATGGGCACGAGCAGTACTTC	TRBJ2-7	once	-	TRBV5-6
CASSEFSENEQYF	TGTGCCAGCAGTGAGTTTAGCGAGAACGAGCAGTACTTC	TRBJ2-7	large	-	TRBV6-1
CASSLAAGGLYEQYF	TGTGCCAGCAGCTTAGCAGCGGGAGGGCTGTACGAGCAGTACTTC	TRBJ2-7	few	TRBD2	TRBV7-9
CASSYFAGGDTQYF	TGTGCCAGCAGTTACTTTGCGGGGGGAGATACGCAGTATTTT	TRBJ2-3	few	TRBD2	TRBV6-6
CASSEGHEQYF	TGTGCCAGCAGTGAGGGGCACGAGCAGTACTTC	TRBJ2-7	-	-	TRBV2
CASSTTDRVYEQYF	TGTGCCAGCAGTACCACCGACAGGGTTTACGAGCAGTACTTC	TRBJ2-7	once	TRBD1	TRBV5-5
CASSLFPRDTQYF	TGTGCCAGCAGTTTATTTCCCCGGGATACGCAGTATTTT	TRBJ2-3	-	-	TRBV27
CASSGGSTDTQYF	TGTGCCAGCAGTGGAGGGAGCACAGATACGCAGTATTTT	TRBJ2-3	-	-	TRBV6-4
CASSPLAGWRKTQYF	TGTGCCAGCAGCCCCCTTGCGGGATGGCGAAAGACCCAGTACTTC	TRBJ2-5	few	-	TRBV7-6
CASSFHASTDTQYF	TGTGCCAGCAGTTTTCATGCTAGCACAGATACACAGTATTTT	TRBJ2-3	-	-	TRBV27
CASSTSPANYGYTF	TGTGCCAGCAGTACGAGTCCGGCTAACTATGGCTACACCTTC	TRBJ1-2	-	-	TRBV6-5
CASSFAIGREGGQETQYF	TGTGCCAGCAGCTTTGCCATTGGGAGGGAGGGAGGGCAAGAGACCCAGTACTTC	TRBJ2-5	-	TRBD2	TRBV7-9
CASRSPDRLEHF	TGTGCCAGCAGATCTCCCGACAGACTAGAGCACTTC	TRBJ2-7	few	-	TRBV27
CAILDRGFEKLFF	TGTGCCATCCTGGACAGGGGTTTTGAAAAACTGTTTTTT	TRBJ1-4	-	TRBD1	TRBV2
CASSQDRTGGGTRGNEQFF	TGTGCCAGCAGCCAAGATAGGACAGGGGGGGGGACGAGGGGTAATGAGCAGTTCTTC	TRBJ2-1	-	TRBD1	TRBV4-2
CATLVTGLGAFF	TGTGCCACCCTTGTGACAGGCCTCGGGGCTTTCTTT	TRBJ1-1	-	-	TRBV27
CSVDISGEGNTEAFF	TGCAGCGTTGATATCTCGGGGGAGGGGAACACTGAAGCTTTCTTT	TRBJ1-1	once	-	TRBV29-1
CASSDGASGANVLTF	TGTGCCAGCAGTGACGGGGCCTCTGGGGCCAACGTCCTGACTTTC	TRBJ2-6	-	-	TRBV6-4
CASSPTGTSYEQYF	TGTGCCAGCAGTCCTACAGGGACCTCCTACGAGCAGTACTTC	TRBJ2-7	-	-	TRBV28
CASSLSSDYYNEQFF	TGTGCCAGCAGTTTATCGTCTGACTACTACAATGAGCAGTTCTTC	TRBJ2-1	-	-	TRBV27
CAISEGEGWGDAQDQPQHF	TGTGCCATCAGTGAGGGCGAAGGGTGGGGGGACGCACAAGATCAGCCCCAGCATTTT	TRBJ1-5	-	-	TRBV10-3
CASTRIGGGGRKETQYF	TGTGCCAGCACCAGAATTGGAGGGGGGGGGCGTAAGGAGACCCAGTACTTC	TRBJ2-5	few	-	TRBV7-8
CASSRDSGYNEQFF	TGTGCCAGCAGCAGGGACAGCGGGTACAATGAGCAGTTCTTC	TRBJ2-1	-	-	TRBV9
CSVVGQGAVETQYF	TGCAGCGTTGTTGGGCAGGGTGCGGTCGAGACCCAGTACTTC	TRBJ2-5	-	-	TRBV29-1
CASSQYQTGTGSEQYF	TGCGCCAGCAGCCAATATCAAACCGGGACAGGGAGCGAGCAGTACTTC	TRBJ2-7	-	TRBD1	TRBV4-1